This TCR beta chain was recovered during a study of Tregs in tolerant kidney transplant recipients. Study-level results: Antigen-driven expansion was suggested because donor-specific Tregs expanded more than all Tregs in tolerant patients. Tregs expanded with activated donor B cells seemed most donor-specific. Findings come from small patient numbers and require larger validation.

Only in-frame clones appear in the TCRdb table, and some are missing; sequencing was by immunoSEQ multiplex PCR. The sample has 50,000 or so clones. Note on this clone: Its cognate antigen is unknown. The read terminates 3 residues before the CDR3 end, so the remaining end is supplied by the germline J gene.

This CDR3 comprises 18 residues. CDR1 DFQATT and CDR2 SNEGSKA come from the germline V gene (reference sequence). This receptor was taken from a human donor who received a combined kidney and bone marrow transplant. Source: CD4+ T cells from blood, taken before the transplant. The chain uses TRBV20-1 and TRBJ2-2; 8 nucleotides align to TRBD1. CDR3 DNA (partial): TGCAGTGCTAGACCTCAGGGGGCCCTAAGCGCTGGGGCCAACGTG. This sequence encodes CSARPQGALSAGANV. The complete CDR3 protein is CSARPQGALSAGANVLFF.